This T cell receptor beta chain was recorded in a study of T cells in Graves' hyperthyroidism and ophthalmopathy (dated by TCRdb to about 2019). About the investigation overall: Peripheral blood was collected at initial diagnosis, before any treatment. The 90 to 100 discovery patients were randomly divided into training and test sets at a 7:3 ratio. Whether ophthalmopathy could be predicted prospectively was tested in an independent validation cohort made up of 18 hyperthyroidism patients plus 17 patients who later progressed to ophthalmopathy. In addition, the study compared T-cell repertoires in thyroid tissue and in blood from 6 or 7 Graves' hyperthyroidism patients. To identify distinguishing TCR V-J signatures, a discovery cohort of around 100 patients was used, comprising under 45 with Graves' ophthalmopathy and approximately 58 with stable Graves' hyperthyroidism. Once sampling was done, hyperthyroidism patients were given methimazole at a starting dose of 30 mg daily, whereas ophthalmopathy patients were given high-dose intravenous methylprednisolone. TCR Vbeta CDR3 sequencing of roughly 140 peripheral blood samples (more than 40 ophthalmopathy, 75 hyperthyroidism and some 17 progressor patients) is reported in the paper.

Results the study describes overall, beyond this receptor: Sample size was not statistically predetermined, and investigators were not blinded to group allocation. A model built on a 13 V-J signature distinguished ophthalmopathy from stable hyperthyroidism, reaching around 90% sensitivity and about 81% specificity in cross-validation and 80%/75% in testing. Blood samples also contained most of the expanded thyroid clonotypes (frequency above 0.001), which suggests that blood repertoires may reflect thyroid immune responses. In validation, progression to ophthalmopathy was predicted by the model with roughly 71% sensitivity and just over 72% specificity, a median of roughly 6 months before onset.

The TCR beta CDR3 regions were amplified from RNA transcripts. For the first round of RT-PCR on the TCR CDR3, the HTBI primer set was used together with the Qiagen OneStep RT-PCR kit. A second multiplex PCR round built the libraries, followed by size selection and purification. Paired-end sequencing of the libraries was performed with 100 bp reads on an Illumina HiSeq2000. The source study handled its data this way. SOAPnuke was used to process the raw data, removing reads that contained adapters or uncalled bases, had a mean Phred below 15, or lacked an exact match to the constant primer or identifier. High-quality paired reads were merged using COPE v1.2.5, and each unique nucleotide sequence was defined as a clonotype. Clonotypes were aligned to IMGT TRBV, TRBD and TRBJ reference segments using MiTCR v1.1. Analysis was restricted to V-J combinations with a frequency above 0.0001, which covered roughly 99% of repertoires. The TCS score was defined as F50 (clonal expansion) divided by E x V (chaos), with BLOSUM62-based TCRdist calculated between CDR3 peptides within each V-J. Welch's t-statistics and random forest reduced around 550 V-J features to 13, which were used in a naive Bayes classifier (R e1071). TCRdb took the public reads, trimmed them with fastp at Q25, ran MiXCR for clone calling and kept in-frame beta chains. Under each unique CDR3 protein, matching rows form one entry showing the most common genes and DNA. TCRdb assigned the V and J calls; the authors' analysis was not used. For this sample the table gives approximately 600,000 distinct CDR3 sequences, of which approximately 15% were detected only once. Together, the top ten hold approximately 5.7% of the sample.

Hyperthyroidism patients were aged 18 to 65 years and newly diagnosed, with disease duration of less than 2 months. The study excluded patients with uncontrolled infections, other autoimmune diseases, pregnancy or lactation. Clinical symptoms, serum thyroxine and TRAb, thyroid ultrasound, and orbital computed tomography formed the basis for the diagnoses. Blood from progressor patients was collected at the time of first diagnosis with hyperthyroidism, before any ophthalmopathy symptoms had appeared. PBMCs were separated from around 9.1 ml of fresh peripheral blood using Ficoll-Paque density gradient centrifugation. Progressor patients were defined as those initially diagnosed with Graves' hyperthyroidism in whom ophthalmopathy developed during follow-up. Total RNA was extracted using Trizol reagent, and RNA quality was assessed on an Agilent 2100 Bioanalyzer. This clonotype occurred many times. Its specific antigen is unknown. No per-base quality is available; no much larger clone lies one base away.

There are 18 amino acids in the CDR3, from cysteine to phenylalanine inclusive. Only the CDR3 DNA is retained, 54 bases long and in frame from the first base. V loses 1 base, J loses 7 bases, and the germline ends lie 20 bases apart. The sequence was obtained from a young woman with Graves' hyperthyroidism that later progressed to Graves' ophthalmopathy. Sequenced sample: blood. The rearranged segments are TRBV12-3 or TRBV12-4 and TRBJ1-6, with TRBD1 tentatively as D gene (5 bases match). The CDR3 reads as follows: CASSLEGRTDHLNSPLHF. The nucleotide sequence is TGTGCCAGCAGTTTAGAGGGACGGACGGACCACCTAAATTCACCCCTCCACTTT.